Listed here are 22 T cell receptor beta chains from one sample, sequenced in a study of blood T cell repertoires in COVID-19. Assay used: immunoSEQ multiplex PCR; TCRdb lists only in-frame clones, some missing. The repertoire includes some 200,000 clones, about 80% of them detected once, and less than 9.5% sits in the top ten. Sequenced input: PBMCs or T cells enriched from blood (not recorded which). Every receptor here comes from a man aged 35-49 years who had recovered from COVID-19.

This sequence joins TRBV28 and TRBJ1-6, with a weak D call TRBD1 (5 bases). The CDR3 spans 16 residues. Trimming removed 5 bases from V and 4 bases from J, with 15 bases in between. Germline V CDR1 and CDR2: MDHEN, SYDVKM. CDR3 loop: CASSLQAATYNSPLHF. CDR3 in DNA: TGTGCCAGCAGTCTACAGGCTGCGACTTATAATTCACCCCTCCACTTT.

About this clone: One junction end does not reproduce the germline sequence, and a read error may be involved. This sequence joins TRBV14 and TRBJ1-3, with D possibly TRBD1 on 6 matching bases. The CDR3 has 12 residues. Germline CDR1 reads SGHDN; CDR2 reads FVKESK. CDR3 coding DNA: TGTGCCAGCAGCCTGACAGGAGTTGTATTAAATTTT. Residues: CASSLTGVVLNF.

This clone was counted only a few times. V and J are TRBV14 and TRBJ1-2; tentatively, D is TRBD1 (5 bases). V lost 4 bases, J lost 4 bases, and 16 bases lay in between. This CDR3 is built from 15 residues. Germline CDR1 is SGHDN and CDR2 is FVKESK. The CDR3 loop is CASSPRMQGVYGYTF. The DNA for the CDR3 is TGTGCCAGCAGCCCCCGCATGCAGGGTGTCTATGGCTACACCTTC.

V usage is TRBV3-1 (or the pseudogene TRBV3-2) and J usage is TRBJ2-3; weak D call: TRBD2 (5 bases). The germline V gene encodes CDR1 LGHDT and CDR2 YNNKEL (reference sequence). With 2 bases removed from V and 0 bases from J, the gap between germline ends came to 9 bases. CDR3 length equals 15 residues. The CDR3 region is CASSQSGSSTDTQYF. The CDR3 region has the DNA TGTGCCAGCAGCCAATCGGGATCTAGCACAGATACGCAGTATTTT.

This chain uses TRBV5-6 with TRBJ2-3, with D maybe TRBD1 (7 bases). Trimming cost V 4 bases and J 6 bases, with 18 bases left between them. The CDR3 consists of 15 residues. The germline V gene has CDR1 SGHDT and CDR2 YYEEEE. In DNA, the CDR3 is TGTGCCAGCAGCCCCGTGACTAGGGGGCAGGATACGCAGTATTTT. Protein sequence: CASSPVTRGQDTQYF.

This clone has only one observation. The chain combines TRBV11-2 with TRBJ2-7; 7 bases are a match to TRBD1. The CDR3 totals 16 residues. V gave up 0 bases and J gave up 6 bases; unmatched junction bases: 11. Germline CDR1 is SGHAT and CDR2 is FQNNGV. CDR3: CASSLEVLTGKVEQYF. The CDR3 bases are TGTGCCAGCAGCTTAGAGGTGCTGACAGGGAAAGTCGAGCAGTACTTC.

The chain joins TRBV3-1 (or the pseudogene TRBV3-2) to TRBJ2-2; 8 bases are shared with TRBD2. The V segment lost 4 bases and the J segment 7 bases; nucleotides outside the gene matches: 8. Germline CDR1 LGHDT, CDR2 YNNKEL (reference sequence). This CDR3 is 15 amino acids long. The CDR3 DNA is TGTGCCAGCAGCCGGACGGGGGGGCCTGTCGGGGAGCTGTTTTTT. It specifies CASSRTGGPVGELFF.

The J gene is TRBJ1-5, the V gene TRBV19, with TRBD1 matching 7 bases. Germline V gives CDR1 LNHDA, CDR2 SQIVND (reference sequence). J lost 4 bases, V lost 1 base, and 7 bases had no gene match. This CDR3 is built from 16 residues. In nucleotides, the CDR3 is TGTGCCAGTAGTATAGTACGGACAGGAGCTAATCAGCCCCAGCATTTT. Protein sequence: CASSIVRTGANQPQHF.

The rearrangement joins TRBV5-5 to TRBJ2-5; 10 bases match TRBD1. J gave up 2 bases and V 0 bases, and 4 bases lay outside the gene matches. The CDR3 loop spans 16 amino acids. Germline loops: CDR1 SGHKS, CDR2 YYEKEE (reference sequence). The CDR3 region is CASSLAGTGVQETQYF. The CDR3 region has the DNA TGTGCCAGCAGCTTGGCCGGGACAGGGGTTCAAGAGACCCAGTACTTC.

The J gene is TRBJ2-1, the V gene TRBV4-1; the match to TRBD1 covers 8 bases. CDR1 is MGHRA, CDR2 YSYEKL, per germline. This CDR3 has 16 amino acids. V shed 1 base and J 7 bases; nucleotides not matched to a gene: 9. CDR3 amino acids: CASSQVGRGRRNEQFF. CDR3 DNA sequence: TGCGCCAGCAGCCAAGTGGGCAGGGGGCGTCGGAATGAGCAGTTCTTC.

This chain uses TRBV28 with TRBJ1-3; 11 bases agree with TRBD1. The CDR3 consists of 16 residues. CDR1 and CDR2 (germline): MDHEN, SYDVKM. Trimming took 6 bases from V and 4 from J; bases not matched to a gene: 8. CDR3 nucleotide sequence: TGTGCCAGCAGGGTGGACAGGGGGCTGGGCGGAAACACCATATATTTT. It specifies CASRVDRGLGGNTIYF.

This clone has only one observation. J is TRBJ1-1 and V is TRBV5-5, with D perhaps matching TRBD1 (6 bases). The V end lost 4 bases, the J end lost 8 bases, and 21 bases lay between the germline ends. The V gene's germline CDR1 is SGHKS and CDR2 YYEKEE (reference sequence). CDR3 size: 15 residues. The CDR3 here is CASSPRTDLRTEAFF. The CDR3 DNA sequence: TGTGCCAGCAGCCCTCGGACAGATTTGCGGACCGAAGCTTTCTTT.

The chain couples TRBV7-2 to TRBJ1-1, with 8 nucleotides matching TRBD1. Trimming took 0 bases from V and 4 from J; bases not matched to a gene: 7. The germline CDR1 and CDR2 sequences are SGHTA and FQGNSA. CDR3 length: 16 amino acids. The CDR3: CASSLAGRGQGTEAFF. CDR3 bases: TGTGCCAGCAGCTTAGCAGGCAGGGGGCAGGGCACTGAAGCTTTCTTT.

The V and J genes are TRBV2 and TRBJ1-1, with 7 nucleotides matching TRBD1. The CDR3 covers 15 residues. Germline assignment: CDR1 SNHLY and CDR2 FYNNEI. With V trimmed by 6 bases and J by 4 bases, 11 bases remained unmatched. The CDR3 protein is CASSRQGTVLTEAFF. The DNA of the CDR3 is TGTGCCAGCAGCCGACAGGGCACTGTCCTCACTGAAGCTTTCTTT.

The chain couples TRBV6-2 or TRBV6-3 to TRBJ2-5, with D maybe TRBD1 (6 bases). With 0 bases removed from V and 5 bases from J, the gap between germline ends came to 16 bases. The CDR3 totals 16 residues. The germline V gene has CDR1 MNHEY and CDR2 SVGEGT. CDR3 in amino acids: CASSYSSDSRWETQYF. In DNA form, the CDR3 reads TGTGCCAGCAGTTACTCATCGGACAGCCGATGGGAGACCCAGTACTTC.

The chain has TRBV4-1 and TRBJ1-5; 7 bases are shared with TRBD1. Germline CDR1 is MGHRA and CDR2 is YSYEKL. Trimming removed 1 base from V and 4 bases from J; junction bases left unmatched: 4. The CDR3 runs to 15 residues. In DNA form, the CDR3 reads TGCGCCAGCAGCCAAGGGGGCAGGGGGAATCAGCCCCAGCATTTT. It codes for CASSQGGRGNQPQHF.

The chain uses TRBV19 and TRBJ1-5; D call uncertain. CDR3 size: 16 residues. Germline CDR1 LNHDA, CDR2 SQIVND (reference sequence). The ends were cut back, 7 bases at V and 0 bases at J, with 16 bases in the middle. CDR3 DNA: TGTGCCAGTAACCCCGGTTGGGGAGATAGCAATCAGCCCCAGCATTTT. Translating gives CASNPGWGDSNQPQHF.

The chain combines TRBV4-2 with TRBJ1-1, with 7 bases fitting TRBD1. V shed 0 bases, J shed 6 bases, and the junction held 7 bases outside the gene matches. The CDR3 contains 15 residues. Germline V gene lookup returns CDR1 LGHNA and CDR2 YNFKEQ. CDR3: CASSQDLGTVPEAFF. The CDR3 DNA is TGTGCCAGCAGCCAAGATTTAGGGACAGTGCCTGAAGCTTTCTTT.

This clone came up a few times. This chain uses TRBV6-1 with TRBJ1-1; tentative D call: TRBD1 (6 bases). Germline CDR1 reads MNHNS; CDR2 reads SASEGT. V dropped 1 base and J dropped 2 bases, with 14 bases sitting between them. The length of the CDR3 is 16 residues. The CDR3 is CASSEEVRGANTEAFF. The CDR3, as DNA: TGTGCCAGCAGTGAAGAGGTCCGGGGGGCTAACACTGAAGCTTTCTTT.

The chain has TRBV6-1 and TRBJ1-1; D is undetermined. The germline V gene has CDR1 MNHNS and CDR2 SASEGT. CDR3 length equals 14 residues. Trimming left V 3 bases short and J 2 bases short, with 10 bases between. The CDR3 bases are TGTGCCAGCAGTGAGCACACCTCTAACACTGAAGCTTTCTTT. As protein: CASSEHTSNTEAFF.

The gene calls are TRBV29-1 and TRBJ2-7; TRBD2 matches at 12 bases. Germline-derived CDR1 and CDR2 are SQVTM and ANQGSEA. The CDR3 totals 15 residues. V lost 7 bases to trimming and J lost 0 bases; unmatched junction nucleotides: 7. The CDR3 DNA reads TGCAGCGCTGGACTAGCGGGGCTTAGCTCCTACGAGCAGTACTTC. Protein: CSAGLAGLSSYEQYF.

This sequence joins TRBV5-6 and TRBJ2-1; the match to TRBD1 covers 10 bases. The germline V gene encodes CDR1 SGHDT and CDR2 YYEEEE. V shed 4 bases, J shed 4 bases, and the junction held 5 bases outside the gene matches. The CDR3 runs to 15 residues. The CDR3 nucleotides read TGTGCCAGCAGCACGACAGGGGGCGCTTACAATGAGCAGTTCTTC. It codes for CASSTTGGAYNEQFF.